This TCR beta chain was documented in a study of response to subunit inactivated influenza vaccine. Whole-study results and caveats: With each seasonal influenza vaccination, the authors suggested, few new T cells are recruited.

TCRdb re-analysed the RT-PCR reads in MiXCR, keeping a single row per CDR3 protein. The top ten hold approximately 8.3% of the sample, which has almost 250,000 distinct CDR3 sequences, 9% to 15% seen once. This clonotype was found many times. Antigen: not known. V was trimmed by 0 bases and J by 4 bases, leaving 8 bases between them. Germline loops: CDR1 LNHNV, CDR2 YYDKDF (reference sequence). This CDR3 has 14 amino acids. The rearrangement joins TRBV15 to TRBJ2-3; D uncertain. The source of this sequence is a man aged 45-65 years who received an inactivated influenza vaccine. The sequences come from non-naive T cells sorted from PBMCs, collected 14 to 15 days before vaccination. The chain's CDR3 is CATSREGEADTQYF. CDR3 in DNA: TGTGCCACCAGCAGAGAGGGTGAAGCAGATACGCAGTATTTT.